What follows describes a single T cell receptor beta chain. Its antigen is unknown. The data are from a study of shared clonotypes between healthy human individuals. Study-wide background: Donors had three CD4 naive, three CD4 memory, two CD8 naive and one CD8 memory plate apiece. Findings of the study overall: Genetic and exposure-history diversity was limited by the few donors. A reduction in generation probabilities was seen for non-shared clonotypes relative to those shared by all four donors.

The CDR3 loop spans 15 amino acids. The V and J ends lost 0 bases and 5 bases respectively, with 11 bases between them. Germline-derived CDR1 and CDR2 are SGHDN and FVKESK. The assay ran at deep level. Some clones are missing from TCRdb's copy, which holds only in-frame ones; the method was immunoSEQ multiplex PCR. Found here are around 700,000 clones, around 74% of them singletons; the top ten hold over 1.5%. The source is a woman under 40 in good health. The chain uses TRBV14 and TRBJ2-1; D ambiguous. Input material: memory CD4+ T cells sorted from blood. The subset here: CD45RA-negative fraction. In DNA, the CDR3 is TGTGCCAGCAGCCAAGATCTAGGCAGAGACAATGAGCAGTTCTTC. It encodes CASSQDLGRDNEQFF. Based on the CDR3 plus reference TRBV14 and TRBJ2-1, the full variable domain is EAGVTQFPSHSVIEKGQTVTLRCDPISGHDNLYWYRRVMGKEIKFLLHFVKESKQDESGMPNNRFLAERTGGTYSTLKVQPAELEDSGVYFCASSQDLGRDNEQFFGPGTRLTVL.